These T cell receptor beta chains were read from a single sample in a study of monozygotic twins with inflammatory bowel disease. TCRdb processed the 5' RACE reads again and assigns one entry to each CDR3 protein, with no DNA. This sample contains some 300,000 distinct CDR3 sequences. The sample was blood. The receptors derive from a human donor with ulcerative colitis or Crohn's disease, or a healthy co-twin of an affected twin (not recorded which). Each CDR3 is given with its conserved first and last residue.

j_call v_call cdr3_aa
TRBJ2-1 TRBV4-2 CASSQEATSGSPEQFF
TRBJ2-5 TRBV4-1 CASRGGGGETQYF
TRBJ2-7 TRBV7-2 CASSLTSGIYEQYF
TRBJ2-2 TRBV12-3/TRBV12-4 CASRPGQGASGSTGELFF
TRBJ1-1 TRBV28 CASSSGQGSTEAFF
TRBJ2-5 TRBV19 CASRAGLDSTQYF
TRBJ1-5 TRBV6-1 CASVGALNQPQHF
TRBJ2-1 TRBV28 CASKAGGPYNEQFF
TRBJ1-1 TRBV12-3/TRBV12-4 CASRSTGLTEAFF
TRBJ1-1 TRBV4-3 CASSQEIQLMNTEAFF
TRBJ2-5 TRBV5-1 CASSLASSEETQYF
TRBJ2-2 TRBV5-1 CASSFPGGGGELFF
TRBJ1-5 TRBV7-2 CASSQGGRQPQHF
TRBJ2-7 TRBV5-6 CASSLTRDEQYF
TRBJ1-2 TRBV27 CASSPTRYYYYGYTF
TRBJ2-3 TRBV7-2 CASSLGGGAPLPQYF
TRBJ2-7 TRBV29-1 CSALAGNSYEQYF
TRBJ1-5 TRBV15 CANSRAGLGSNQPQHF
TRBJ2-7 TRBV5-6 CASSLVSFYEQYF
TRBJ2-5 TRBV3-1 CASTSTGVRAETQYF
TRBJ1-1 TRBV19 CASSPGRLGTEAFF
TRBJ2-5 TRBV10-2 CASKALGETQYF
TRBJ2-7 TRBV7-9 CASSFGGNPYEQYF
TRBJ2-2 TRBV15 CATSRVGLGVRGELFF
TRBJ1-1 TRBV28 CASSFPRTGSQTVNTEAFF
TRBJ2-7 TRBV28 CASRGDVGRLLYEQYF
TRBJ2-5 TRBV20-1 CSARGRLLETQYF
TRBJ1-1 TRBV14 CASSQIFFPNTEAFF
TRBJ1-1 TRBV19 CASRQTGHSMNTEAFF
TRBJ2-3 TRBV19 CASSISGLNWVDTQYF
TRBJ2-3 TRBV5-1 CASSLWWDTQYF
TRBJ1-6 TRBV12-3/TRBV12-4 CASSQVGTGASPLHF
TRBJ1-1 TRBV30 CAWSVGAGNTEAFF
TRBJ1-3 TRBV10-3 CAISTRQGVTGNTIYF
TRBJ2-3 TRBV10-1 CASSDSGSGWDTQYF
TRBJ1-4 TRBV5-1 CASSLDRVSNEKLFF
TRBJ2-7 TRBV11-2 CASRQPGQTYEQYF
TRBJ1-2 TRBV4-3 CASSHKGNYGYTF
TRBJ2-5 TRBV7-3 CASSYSGGYKETQYF
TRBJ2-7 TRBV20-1 CSFSSGYSYEQYF
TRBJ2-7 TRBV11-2 CASSFRGSTVEQYF
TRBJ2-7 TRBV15 CATSRGQGAGFYEQYF
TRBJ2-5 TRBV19 CASSIRQTEGATQYF
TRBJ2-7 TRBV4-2 CASSQDYRSEQYF
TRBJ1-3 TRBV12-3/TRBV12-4 CASSLGANSGNTIYF
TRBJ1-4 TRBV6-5 CASSYPTRGGEKLFF
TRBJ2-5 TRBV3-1 CASSQPGLAGETQYF
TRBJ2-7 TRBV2 CASSVMGQGLEQYF
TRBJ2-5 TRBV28 CASSTRTGGLPETQYF
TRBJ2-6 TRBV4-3 CASSPNKINSGANVLTF
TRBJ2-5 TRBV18 CASSILTSTQETQYF
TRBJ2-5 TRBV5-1 CASSLTGQKETQYF
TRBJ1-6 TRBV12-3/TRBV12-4 CVSILGEGNSPLHF
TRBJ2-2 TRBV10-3 CAISDYAGGGELFF
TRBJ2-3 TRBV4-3 CASSQDGTSGRASDTQYF